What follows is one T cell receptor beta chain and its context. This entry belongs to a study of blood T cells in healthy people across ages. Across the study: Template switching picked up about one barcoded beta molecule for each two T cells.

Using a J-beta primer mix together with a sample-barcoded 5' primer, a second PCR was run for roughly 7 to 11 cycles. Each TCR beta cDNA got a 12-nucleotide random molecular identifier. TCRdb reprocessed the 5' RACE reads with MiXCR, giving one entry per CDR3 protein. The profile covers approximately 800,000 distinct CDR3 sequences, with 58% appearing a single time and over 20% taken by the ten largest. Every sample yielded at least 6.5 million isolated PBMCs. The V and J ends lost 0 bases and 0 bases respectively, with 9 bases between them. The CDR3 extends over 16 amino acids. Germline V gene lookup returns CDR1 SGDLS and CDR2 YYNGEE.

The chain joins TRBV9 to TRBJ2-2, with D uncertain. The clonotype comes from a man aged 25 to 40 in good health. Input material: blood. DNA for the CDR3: TGTGCCAGCAGCGTAGGAGGTAGCCCGAACACCGGGGAGCTGTTTTTT. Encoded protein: CASSVGGSPNTGELFF.